The rows below give T cell receptor beta chains drawn from one sample of a study of blood T cell repertoires in COVID-19. Only in-frame clones appear in the TCRdb table, and some are missing; sequencing was by immunoSEQ multiplex PCR. The data contain about 43,000 clones, around 83% of them singletons. Source material: peripheral blood. These receptors all come from a woman of 80 years or more with acute or convalescent COVID-19. Each CDR3 is given with its conserved first and last residue. The D gene is left open where the match is weak. Rows may omit the clone size; those that give it use once, few, many or a size class.

j_call,d_call,clone_size,v_call,cdr3_nt,cdr3_aa
TRBJ1-1,.,.,TRBV7-2,TGTGCCAGCAGCTTACTAACGGGGGGGAGGGCCACTGAAGCTTTCTTT,CASSLLTGGRATEAFF
TRBJ1-1,.,.,TRBV19,TGTGCCAGTACCAGCCAAGGGGGGGCGGAAGCTTTCTTT,CASTSQGGAEAFF
TRBJ1-4,TRBD1,.,TRBV5-4,TGTGCCAGCAGCACCCAGACAGGGGCTAATGAAAAACTGTTTTTT,CASSTQTGANEKLFF
TRBJ1-1,TRBD1,.,TRBV11-3,TGTGCCAGCGCCCCACGGACAGGATACACTGAAGCTTTCTTT,CASAPRTGYTEAFF
TRBJ2-7,TRBD1,.,TRBV3-1/TRBV3-2,TGTGCCAGCGGCGGGACAGGGGACTACGAGCAGTACTTC,CASGGTGDYEQYF
TRBJ2-5,.,once,TRBV11-2,TGTGCCAGCAGCTTATCGCCTGGGAGGGAGACCCAGTACTTC,CASSLSPGRETQYF
TRBJ2-7,TRBD2,.,TRBV6-2/TRBV6-3,TGTGCCAGCAGTCAACGACTAGCGGGCTTTAGCTCCTACGAGCAGTACTTC,CASSQRLAGFSSYEQYF
TRBJ1-1,.,.,TRBV28,TGTGCCAGCAGCCCTAAGTACACTGAAGCTTTCTTT,CASSPKYTEAFF
TRBJ2-3,.,.,TRBV6-2/TRBV6-3,TGTGCCAGCAGTATTGGACTGCCCACAGATACGCAGTATTTT,CASSIGLPTDTQYF
TRBJ2-7,.,.,TRBV5-1,TGCGCCAGCGCCCCACAGGGCCCCTACGAGCAGTACTTC,CASAPQGPYEQYF
TRBJ1-2,TRBD1,.,TRBV11-2,TGTGCCAGCAGCCTACAGGGGGCCTTAGGCTACACCTTC,CASSLQGALGYTF
TRBJ2-5,.,.,TRBV3-1/TRBV3-2,TGTGCCAGCAGCCCAATCCCGGCGGGAATACCGTACTTC,CASSPIPAGIPYF
TRBJ2-3,TRBD2,.,TRBV30,TGTGCCCGGTCTAGCGGGGATAACACAGATACGCAGTATTTT,CARSSGDNTDTQYF
TRBJ1-3,.,.,TRBV15,TGTGCCACCAGTCTCGGGGGGTCGGCTGGAAACACCATATATTTT,CATSLGGSAGNTIYF
TRBJ2-5,TRBD2,.,TRBV6-6,TGTGCCAGCAGTTTTAGCGGGGGAGAGGAGACCCAGTACTTC,CASSFSGGEETQYF